These 20 T cell receptor beta chains were sequenced from one sample in a study of cytomegalovirus exposure and HLA in healthy donors. In the PCR, 60 Vbeta and 13 Jbeta primers were used. Measured with immunoSEQ multiplex PCR; TCRdb has only the in-frame clones, and not every one. The table shows 150,000 to 200,000 clones, with about three quarters occurring only once. The sample was PBMCs. The receptors stem from a female donor in good health and CMV-seronegative.

The chain links TRBV29-1 to TRBJ1-1, with unresolved D. This CDR3 has 14 residues. V was clipped by 4 bases and J by 1 base, with 13 bases between them. The V gene's germline CDR1 is SQVTM and CDR2 ANQGSEA. CDR3 in amino acids: CSVAWRHRNTEAFF. In nucleotides, the CDR3 is TGCAGCGTTGCGTGGCGACACCGGAACACTGAAGCTTTCTTT.

The chain carries TRBV9 and TRBJ1-1; D possibly corresponds to TRBD1 (5 bases). Germline CDR1 is SGDLS and CDR2 is YYNGEE. V lost 6 bases, J lost 3 bases, and 15 bases lay in between. The CDR3 has 14 amino acids. The chain's CDR3 is CASTLITRDTEAFF. The CDR3 DNA reads as TGTGCCAGCACCCTTATTACCAGGGACACTGAAGCTTTCTTT.

The chain has TRBV6-5 and TRBJ2-5; 10 bases map to TRBD1. The assigned J gene may be wrong: the sequence end matches TRBJ2-7 better. This CDR3 has 13 residues. The germline CDR1 and CDR2 sequences are MNHEY and SVGAGI. CDR3 loop: CASTGTGAYEQYF. The CDR3 region has the DNA TGTGCCAGCACCGGGACAGGGGCCTACGAGCAGTACTTC.

The chain combines TRBV6-1 with TRBJ2-2; D uncertain. The CDR3 sequence is 11 residues long. Germline assignment: CDR1 MNHNS and CDR2 SASEGT. Trimming shortened V by 6 bases and J by 7 bases, and 6 bases separated the two germline ends. The CDR3 DNA is TGTGCCAGCAGACGAGGCGGGGAGCTGTTTTTT. Encoded protein: CASRRGGELFF.

V is TRBV5-1 and J is TRBJ1-4, with D maybe TRBD1 (5 bases). The CDR3 extends over 16 amino acids. Germline V lookup: CDR1 SGHRS, CDR2 YFSETQ. With 0 bases removed from V and 0 bases from J, the gap between germline ends came to 9 bases. This chain's CDR3 is CASSLGQSPTNEKLFF. The CDR3 nucleotides are TGCGCCAGCAGCTTGGGACAGTCACCAACTAATGAAAAACTGTTTTTT.

The gene calls are TRBV30 and TRBJ2-5; 7 bases line up with TRBD2. The CDR3 has 11 residues. Germline CDR1 GTSNPN, CDR2 SVGIG (reference sequence). Trimming cost V 2 bases and J 6 bases; bases outside gene matches: 0. The CDR3 coding sequence is TGTGCCTGGAGTAGCGGGAAGACCCAGTACTTC. It encodes CAWSSGKTQYF.

The gene calls are TRBV6-1 and TRBJ1-1; 7 bases are a match to TRBD1. The CDR3 spans 15 residues. CDR1 is MNHNS, CDR2 SASEGT, per germline. V lost 3 bases, J lost 2 bases, and 6 bases stayed unmatched. In nucleotides, the CDR3 is TGTGCCAGCAGTGACCAAAGGACAGGCAACACTGAAGCTTTCTTT. It yields the protein CASSDQRTGNTEAFF.

The V call is TRBV11-2, the J call TRBJ2-1, with 9 positions matching TRBD1. The CDR3 sequence is 14 residues long. Per the germline V gene, CDR1 is SGHAT and CDR2 is FQNNGV. The J segment lost 8 bases and the V segment lost 4 bases, leaving 6 bases of the junction unmatched. CDR3 in DNA: TGTGCCAGCAGCTGGGACAGGGCGTCCGATGAGCAGTTCTTC. It encodes CASSWDRASDEQFF.

This clone is a singleton in its sample. The V and J genes are TRBV9 and TRBJ2-2; 8 bases match TRBD1. The germline V gene encodes CDR1 SGDLS and CDR2 YYNGEE. V dropped 4 bases and J dropped 5; count of bases not matched to a gene: 10. The CDR3 sequence is 16 residues long. The CDR3 is CASSPHRGSGTGELFF. CDR3 in DNA: TGTGCCAGCAGCCCCCACAGGGGGTCGGGTACCGGGGAGCTGTTTTTT. Drawing the rest from reference TRBV9 and TRBJ2-2, the complete variable domain is DSGVTQTPKHLITATGQRVTLRCSPRSGDLSVYWYQQSLDQGLQFLIQYYNGEERAKGNILERFSAQQFPDLHSELNLSSLELGDSALYFCASSPHRGSGTGELFFGEGSRLTVL.

The chain uses TRBV4-3 and TRBJ2-7; 11 bases are shared with TRBD2. Unmatched junction bases numbered 6, after V lost 1 base and J lost 4 bases. The CDR3 totals 16 residues. Looked up from germline, CDR1 is LGHNA and CDR2 is YSLEER. The CDR3 protein is CASSQGLTSGVYEQYF. Here the CDR3 DNA reads TGCGCCAGCAGCCAAGGACTGACTAGCGGGGTGTACGAGCAGTACTTC.

In DNA, the CDR3 is TGTGCCAGCAGCCTCAACAGGGGTTACACTGAAGCTTTCTTT. As protein: CASSLNRGYTEAFF. The chain has TRBV6-1 and TRBJ1-1; 7 bases line up with TRBD1. The V and J ends lost 6 bases and 3 bases, in that order; junction bases with no gene match: 7. The CDR3 length is 14 residues. CDR1 is MNHNS and CDR2 is SASEGT in the germline V gene.

V gene TRBV29-1 combines with J gene TRBJ2-7, with D possibly matching TRBD1 (7 bases). The CDR3 loop spans 15 amino acids. Trimming took 3 bases from V and 2 from J, leaving 17 bases between them. Germline CDR1 is SQVTM and CDR2 is ANQGSEA. The CDR3 protein is CSVEGGGGATYEQYF. The CDR3, as DNA: TGCAGCGTTGAGGGTGGAGGGGGCGCTACCTACGAGCAGTACTTC.

The J gene is TRBJ2-5, the V gene TRBV5-6; 7 nucleotides line up with TRBD1. Gene TRBJ2-7 matches the end of the DNA better, so the J call may be wrong. The CDR3 covers 16 residues. The germline V gene has CDR1 SGHDT and CDR2 YYEEEE. The CDR3 protein is CASSLNLNRGMNEQYF. DNA for the CDR3: TGTGCCAGCAGCTTGAATCTAAACAGGGGTATGAACGAGCAGTACTTC.

This chain links TRBV4-3 with TRBJ2-7; no reliable D call. Trimming removed 0 bases at V and 3 bases at J, with 12 bases between. CDR3 length equals 15 residues. Germline CDR1 is LGHNA and CDR2 is YSLEER. CDR3 sequence reads: CASSQEYSRNYEQYF. The CDR3 DNA reads TGCGCCAGCAGCCAAGAGTACAGTAGAAACTACGAGCAGTACTTC.

Only a few counts were recorded for this clone. The V gene is TRBV2, the J gene TRBJ1-4; a possible D gene is TRBD1 (6 bases). The CDR3 covers 12 residues. V lost 10 bases, J lost 8 bases, and 14 bases lay in between. The germline CDR1 and CDR2 sequences are SNHLY and FYNNEI. The CDR3 region has the DNA TGTGCCATCCCGACCCAGGGGGAAAAACTGTTTTTT. Its translation: CAIPTQGEKLFF.

This clone occurred a few times. The V and J genes are TRBV19 and TRBJ1-1; TRBD1 is a possible D gene (5 bases). Between the trimmed V and J ends, which lost 4 bases and 3 bases, there was a span of 12 bases. The CDR3 loop spans 14 amino acids. Germline V CDR1 and CDR2: LNHDA, SQIVND (reference sequence). The CDR3 is CASSRRGEDTEAFF. In nucleotides, the CDR3 is TGTGCCAGTAGTAGGAGGGGAGAAGACACTGAAGCTTTCTTT.

This chain uses TRBV30 with TRBJ1-6; perhaps TRBD1 as D (5 bases). Per the germline V gene, CDR1 is GTSNPN and CDR2 is SVGIG (reference sequence). V was cut by 4 bases and J by 8 bases, with 12 bases left in between. CDR3 length equals 13 residues. The chain's CDR3 is CAWKRGNDSPLHF. The CDR3 region has the DNA TGTGCCTGGAAACGGGGGAACGATTCACCCCTCCACTTT.

This clone was counted only a few times. V usage is TRBV5-4 and J usage is TRBJ1-3; D is unclear. CDR3 length: 16 residues. Trimming stripped 2 bases from V and 0 bases from J, with 12 bases between. CDR1 SGHNT and CDR2 YYREEE come from the germline V gene (reference sequence). The DNA for the CDR3 is TGTGCCAGCAGCTTCCCGGACTCAAGCTCTGGAAACACCATATATTTT. Protein sequence: CASSFPDSSSGNTIYF.

The V gene is TRBV28, the J gene TRBJ1-4, with 7 bases aligning to TRBD1. V was pared by 6 bases and J by 3 bases, with 10 bases of the junction left unmatched. This CDR3 has 16 residues. Germline values: CDR1 MDHEN, CDR2 SYDVKM. CDR3: CASSQGSGTANEKLFF. The CDR3 bases are TGTGCCAGCAGCCAAGGCTCCGGGACAGCTAATGAAAAACTGTTTTTT.

The chain employs TRBV18 and TRBJ2-7; maybe TRBD2 (5 bases). The germline V gene encodes CDR1 KGHSH and CDR2 LQKENI. V was cut by 5 bases and J by 3 bases, with 8 bases left in between. The CDR3 spans 12 residues. The DNA of the CDR3 is TGTGCCAGCTCAAGGGAGATCTACGAGCAGTACTTC. Translation: CASSREIYEQYF.